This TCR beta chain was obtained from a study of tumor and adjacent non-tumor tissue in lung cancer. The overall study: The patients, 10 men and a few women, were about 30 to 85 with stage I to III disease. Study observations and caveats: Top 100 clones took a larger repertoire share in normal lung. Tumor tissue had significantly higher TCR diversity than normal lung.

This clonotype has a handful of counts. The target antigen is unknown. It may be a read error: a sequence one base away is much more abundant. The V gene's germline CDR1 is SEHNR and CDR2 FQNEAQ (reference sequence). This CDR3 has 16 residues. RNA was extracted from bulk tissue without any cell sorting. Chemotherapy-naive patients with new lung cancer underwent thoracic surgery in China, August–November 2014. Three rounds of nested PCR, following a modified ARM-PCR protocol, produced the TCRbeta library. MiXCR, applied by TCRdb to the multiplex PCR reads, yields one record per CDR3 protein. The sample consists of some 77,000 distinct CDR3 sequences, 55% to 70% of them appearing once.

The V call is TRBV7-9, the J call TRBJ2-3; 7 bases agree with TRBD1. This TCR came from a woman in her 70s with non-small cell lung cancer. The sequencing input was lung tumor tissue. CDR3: CASTLRQTGTTDTQYF. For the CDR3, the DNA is TGTGCCAGCACCTTAAGGCAGACAGGGACGACAGATACGCAGTATTTT.